This T cell receptor beta chain was identified during a study of follicular helper T cells after annual influenza vaccination. Study-wide points: Successive annual vaccinations recalled a recurrent oligoclonal ICOS+CD38+ cTfh response with influenza-specific clonotypes. ICOS+CD38+ cTfh clonality change tracked circulating plasmablast frequency change.

This sample's time point: 2015-2016 season, 7 days after influenza vaccination. Donors were community-dwelling with no influenza vaccine in the prior 6 months. Trimming took 2 bases from V and 8 from J; bases not matched to a gene: 6. Germline CDR1 is SGHKS and CDR2 is YYEKEE (reference sequence). CDR3 length: 13 residues. Concerning this clone itself: Its antigen is unknown.

Assay used: immunoSEQ multiplex PCR; TCRdb lists only in-frame clones, some missing. The table has some 4,000 clones, about four fifths seen once. The specimen comprised CXCR5+ CD38- circulating T follicular helper cells from blood, sampled 7 days after influenza vaccination. Subset noted: circulating Tfh, non-naive CD4+CXCR5+PD-1+ (ICOS+CD38+ or ICOS-CD38-). This clonotype was sampled from an adult who received the influenza vaccine. V and J are TRBV5-5 and TRBJ1-1; 7 nucleotides match TRBD1. CDR3 DNA: TGTGCCAGCAGCTTCCGACAGGGCTTAGAAGCTTTCTTT. Its translation: CASSFRQGLEAFF.